This T cell receptor (beta chain) emerged from a study of cytomegalovirus exposure and HLA in healthy donors. A remark on this clone: Its antigen is still unknown.

Points from the study as a whole: When the data were analyzed later, several of the most significant clusters appeared to be linked to common viral pathogens.

The study ran its PCR with 60 Vbeta and 13 Jbeta primers. The method was immunoSEQ multiplex PCR; TCRdb's version includes in-frame clones alone and lacks a portion of them. Among 100,000 to 150,000 clones, approximately 80% were seen once, and the ten largest hold around 4%. Trimming pared 8 bases from V and 6 bases from J, leaving 20 bases between. Germline CDR1 and CDR2: SNHLY and FYNNEI. The CDR3 loop spans 15 amino acids. The material sequenced was PBMCs. The V and J genes are TRBV2 and TRBJ1-5, with D maybe TRBD1 (6 bases). The origin of this receptor is a man aged 35 to 55 in good health and CMV-seronegative. In nucleotides, the CDR3 is TGTGCCAGCCAAGAAAACAGGGACCTGACTCAGCCCCAGCATTTT. Protein: CASQENRDLTQPQHF.